Listed below are T cell receptor beta chains from one sample, sequenced in a study of T cell responses to AZD1222 COVID-19 vaccine. The method was immunoSEQ multiplex PCR; TCRdb's version includes in-frame clones alone and lacks a portion of them. This table holds approximately 110,000 clones, 88% found once. The specimen comprised peripheral blood, sampled on day 0 of AZD1222 vaccination. The receptors here all came from an adult in good health. Both conserved end residues are part of each CDR3.

>TRBV2|TRBJ2-2
CASRKTTGELFF
>TRBV7-3|TRBJ1-1
CASSLNPGTNTEAFF
>TRBV5-1|TRBJ2-2
CASSLVEPGTGELFF
>TRBV11-1|TRBJ2-5
CASSLMGLAGAETQYF
>TRBV20-1|TRBJ2-7
CSASIYSYEQYF
>TRBV7-2|TRBJ2-2
CASVPGVATGELFF
>TRBV28|TRBJ2-7
CASSLQTYEQYF
>TRBV14|TRBJ2-7
CASSQDRTLARDEQYF
>TRBV11-2|TRBJ1-4
CASSLPTGWGEKLFF
>TRBV9|TRBJ1-2
CASTRGPEGGYTF
>TRBV7-2|TRBJ2-7
CASSPGLAEAYEQYF
>TRBV19|TRBJ2-3
CASSLGQVQMDTQYF
>TRBV6-2/TRBV6-3|TRBJ2-2
CASSPLAGGNTGELFF
>TRBV3-1/TRBV3-2|TRBJ2-5
CASSQVGERRAETQYF
>TRBV5-1|TRBJ2-1
CASSLKGAHNEQFF
>TRBV11-2|TRBJ2-7
CASSLEYEQYF
>TRBV12-3/TRBV12-4|TRBJ1-1
CASSLQGNTEAFF
>TRBV13|TRBJ2-7
CASSSYRGSSEQYF
>TRBV28|TRBJ2-7
CASSLPYYEQYF
>TRBV13|TRBJ2-1
CASSLDNSNEQFF
>TRBV18|TRBJ2-5
CASSPSQETQYF
>TRBV29-1|TRBJ1-2
CSVASGRANYGYTF
>TRBV16|TRBJ2-3
CASSQPSGSTQYF
>TRBV28|TRBJ1-1
CASSFPPLNTEAFF
>TRBV10-2|TRBJ1-5
CASSEGDQPQHF
>TRBV7-9|TRBJ2-3
CASSLTGVDTQYF
>TRBV5-1|TRBJ2-5
CASSLGRTGQETQYF
>TRBV24-1|TRBJ2-7
CATSEAGTRGYEQYF
>TRBV5-8|TRBJ2-7
CASSLLFYEQYF
>TRBV7-8|TRBJ2-7
CASSFRASASYEQYF
>TRBV7-9|TRBJ2-1
CASSLGASPRKEHNEQFF
>TRBV14|TRBJ2-1
CASSQGGWRIRDYNEQFF
>TRBV27|TRBJ1-3
CASSLRTGLGGNTIYF
>TRBV18|TRBJ1-1
CASSPIRGPPNTEAFF
>TRBV29-1|TRBJ1-2
CSVEDGAGGFGGYTF
>TRBV7-2|TRBJ1-5
CASSKGQGAGNQPQHF
>TRBV24-1|TRBJ2-7
CATSQTGAVYEQYF
>TRBV7-3|TRBJ2-2
CASSLGMGGELFF
>TRBV28|TRBJ1-1
CASIQRGPGNTEAFF
>TRBV6-5|TRBJ1-2
CASIMGSVSYGYTF
>TRBV3-1/TRBV3-2|TRBJ1-1
CASSPNRGTEAFF
>TRBV11-2|TRBJ1-4
CASSGGGTGDEKLFF
>TRBV19|TRBJ2-5
CASSTGVRWETQYF
>TRBV9|TRBJ1-3
CASSVSAASGNTIYF
>TRBV19|TRBJ1-3
CASRQGTNTIYF